The 29 T cell receptor beta chains below all came from one sample that was sequenced in a study of shared clonotypes between healthy human individuals. Sequenced by immunoSEQ multiplex PCR; TCRdb stores in-frame clones only, minus some. The repertoire holds 850,000 to 1,100,000 clones, 77% seen once, with roughly 0.83% in the top ten. The source material was memory CD4+ T cells from PBMCs. As for subset: CD45RA-negative fraction. The receptor set was obtained from a man younger than 30 in good health. Some clones in this sample may be carry-over from other donors' samples.

The V and J genes are TRBV10-2 and TRBJ2-2; D unresolved. Germline CDR1 and CDR2: WSHSY and SAAADI. V dropped 2 bases and J dropped 0 bases, with 7 bases sitting between them. There are 15 residues in the CDR3. CDR3 nucleotide sequence: TGCGCCAGCAGTGAGATCTATACGAACACCGGGGAGCTGTTTTTT. Amino acids: CASSEIYTNTGELFF.

This sequence joins TRBV2 and TRBJ2-3; no definite D call. Trimming took 2 bases from V and 3 from J, leaving 3 bases between them. CDR3 length equals 12 residues. Germline CDR1 SNHLY, CDR2 FYNNEI. In nucleotides, the CDR3 is TGTGCCAGCAGTGAACTAACAGATACGCAGTATTTT. Translation: CASSELTDTQYF. The full variable domain, completed using reference TRBV2 and TRBJ2-3, is EPEVTQTPSHQVTQMGQEVILRCVPISNHLYFYWYRQILGQKVEFLVSFYNNEISEKSEIFDDQFSVERPDGSNFTLKIRSTKLEDSAMYFCASSELTDTQYFGPGTRLTVL.

This clone was detected only a few times. The rearrangement uses TRBV2 and TRBJ1-2; weak D call: TRBD1 (6 bases). Trimming took 8 bases from V and 7 from J, leaving 17 bases between them. Germline V gives CDR1 SNHLY, CDR2 FYNNEI. The CDR3 consists of 13 residues. CDR3 bases: TGTGCCAGCGGGAGCGGTGGGGGGCTTGGCTACACCTTC. It specifies CASGSGGGLGYTF.

J is TRBJ1-2 and V is TRBV7-9; 11 bases fit TRBD1. Germline CDR1 reads SEHNR; CDR2 reads FQNEAQ (reference sequence). The CDR3 totals 14 residues. With 10 bases clipped from V and 6 bases from J, the junction kept 10 bases outside the gene matches. The CDR3 sequence: CAIQSGTGGNGYTF. CDR3 coding DNA: TGTGCCATCCAAAGTGGGACAGGGGGAAATGGCTACACCTTC.

In this sample, this clone turned up many times. This sequence joins TRBV4-1 and TRBJ2-6, with D hard to call. Trimming removed 1 base at V and 1 base at J, with 11 bases between. The CDR3 loop spans 17 amino acids. In germline, CDR1 is MGHRA, CDR2 YSYEKL. CDR3 in amino acids: CASSQGSAGSGANVLTF. As DNA, the CDR3 is TGCGCCAGCAGCCAAGGGTCCGCCGGGTCTGGGGCCAACGTCCTGACTTTC.

The chain employs TRBV7-8 and TRBJ2-2; D is unresolved. Germline lookup yields CDR1 SGHVS and CDR2 FQNEAQ. CDR3 length equals 12 residues. V lost 4 bases and J lost 6, with 6 bases in between. The CDR3 is CASSSQAGELFF. The CDR3 DNA is TGTGCCAGCAGCTCTCAAGCCGGGGAGCTGTTTTTT.

The table lists this clone with a few counts. The CDR3 DNA reads TGTGCCAGCGGACGGGAGTGGTGGCCCCAGCATTTT. This gives the protein CASGREWWPQHF. This chain joins TRBV27 and TRBJ1-5; D is ambiguous. Germline assignment: CDR1 MNHEY and CDR2 SMNVEV (reference sequence). This CDR3 is 12 amino acids long. Trimming pared 8 bases from V and 9 bases from J, leaving 14 bases between.

This chain connects TRBV2 to TRBJ2-2; 8 bases are a match to TRBD2. The CDR3 consists of 16 residues. J gave up 0 bases and V 6 bases, and 6 bases lay outside the gene matches. Germline V gene sequence: CDR1 SNHLY, CDR2 FYNNEI. In DNA form, the CDR3 reads TGTGCCAGCAGCGTACAGGGACTAGCGAACACCGGGGAGCTGTTTTTT. Translated, it gives CASSVQGLANTGELFF.

The sample holds one count of this clone. The chain links TRBV5-1 to TRBJ2-6, with D tentatively TRBD1 (5 bases). The CDR3 loop spans 17 amino acids. Germline loops: CDR1 SGHRS, CDR2 YFSETQ. V gave up 2 bases and J gave up 0 bases, with 12 bases separating them. The CDR3 spells CASSLSTARSGANVLTF. For the CDR3, the DNA is TGCGCCAGCAGCTTATCGACAGCCCGCTCTGGGGCCAACGTCCTGACTTTC.

The chain couples TRBV21-1 to TRBJ1-5; TRBD1, the table's D call, was not compared with the DNA. TRBV21-1 corresponds to a pseudogene. The CDR3 spans 15 residues. As DNA, the CDR3 is TGTGCCAGTGAGCTCCAGGGTTGGGTCAATCAGCCCCAGCATTTT. It translates to CASELQGWVNQPQHF.

The chain uses TRBV4-2 and TRBJ2-5, with D perhaps TRBD1 (7 bases). The DNA end is more similar to TRBJ2-7, so the J call may be wrong. This CDR3 has 15 amino acids. The germline V gene encodes CDR1 LGHNA and CDR2 YNFKEQ. In nucleotides, the CDR3 is TGTGCCAGCAGCCAAGAGGCAGGGGGGTGGAACGAGCAGTACTTC. It translates to CASSQEAGGWNEQYF.

The CDR3 reads CAPEWREGYEQYF. CDR3 nucleotide sequence: TGTGCCCCAGAGTGGCGGGAGGGCTACGAGCAGTACTTC. This sequence joins TRBV2 and TRBJ2-7; 9 bases map to TRBD2. This CDR3 region has 13 residues. The V gene's germline CDR1 is SNHLY and CDR2 FYNNEI. Losses at the gene ends were 11 bases for V and 3 bases for J; bases not matched to a gene: 8.

As to this clone: The sample holds other DNA sequences that translate to the same CDR3. The genes are TRBV6-1 and TRBJ1-4; the D gene is possibly TRBD1 (6 bases). Germline V gene data show CDR1 as MNHNS and CDR2 as SASEGT. Trimming removed 1 base from V and 4 bases from J, with 7 bases in between. The CDR3 is 14 residues long. CDR3 nucleotide sequence: TGTGCCAGCAGTGAAGACAGGGTTAATGAAAAACTGTTTTTT. Translated, it gives CASSEDRVNEKLFF.

CDR3 coding DNA: TGTGCCAGCAGTGCCACCTGGACAAGATCCTACGAGCAGTACTTC. This translates into CASSATWTRSYEQYF. The rearrangement links TRBV2 to TRBJ2-7; a weak D match, TRBD1 (5 bases). The CDR3 covers 15 residues. Per the germline V gene, CDR1 is SNHLY and CDR2 is FYNNEI. V was clipped by 4 bases and J by 1 base, with 14 bases between them.

The chain uses TRBV6-6 and TRBJ2-1, with 9 bases fitting TRBD2. Germline CDR1 and CDR2: MNHNY and SVGAGI (reference sequence). The ends lost 6 bases at V and 7 bases at J; junction bases unmatched: 10. CDR3 length: 15 amino acids. The CDR3 region is CASSFSGSGRNEQFF. CDR3 in DNA: TGTGCCAGCAGCTTTAGCGGGAGTGGTAGGAATGAGCAGTTCTTC.

The chain combines TRBV5-1 with TRBJ2-1; D may match TRBD1 or TRBD2 (5 bases each). There are 16 residues in the CDR3. V lost 4 bases and J 1 base, leaving 15 bases between the germline ends. CDR1 is SGHRS and CDR2 is YFSETQ in the germline V gene. The CDR3 region is CASSPGTGNSYNEQFF. As DNA, the CDR3 is TGCGCCAGCAGCCCCGGGACGGGGAATTCCTACAATGAGCAGTTCTTC. The full variable domain, with the rest looked up from reference TRBV5-1 and TRBJ2-1, is KAGVTQTPRYLIKTRGQQVTLSCSPISGHRSVSWYQQTPGQGLQFLFEYFSETQRNKGNFPGRFSGRQFSNSRSEMNVSTLELGDSALYLCASSPGTGNSYNEQFFGPGTRLTVL.

J is TRBJ2-5 and V is TRBV5-1; possible D gene TRBD2, 6 bases. V was pared by 4 bases and J by 7 bases, with 14 bases between. The V gene's germline CDR1 is SGHRS and CDR2 YFSETQ. The CDR3 loop spans 13 amino acids. CDR3 coding DNA: TGCGCCAGCAGCCCCGGAGGGGAAGGGACCCAGTACTTC. Translation gives CASSPGGEGTQYF.

The V and J genes are TRBV5-4 and TRBJ2-7; D perhaps matches TRBD1 (6 bases). The V gene's germline CDR1 is SGHNT and CDR2 YYREEE (reference sequence). This CDR3 is built from 15 residues. V was trimmed by 2 bases and J by 7 bases, leaving 19 bases between them. In DNA form, the CDR3 reads TGTGCCAGCAGCTTACAGGTGACAGGAAGAAATGAGCAGTACTTC. Translation: CASSLQVTGRNEQYF.

The chain joins TRBV5-1 to TRBJ1-3; D call uncertain. The CDR3 loop spans 17 amino acids. The V end lost 4 bases, the J end lost 0 bases, and 17 bases lay between the germline ends. Germline CDR1 SGHRS, CDR2 YFSETQ. The CDR3 nucleotides read TGCGCCAGCAGCGGAGGAACTTCAGGTTTCTCTGGAAACACCATATATTTT. This encodes CASSGGTSGFSGNTIYF.

This clone was counted many times. Other nucleotide sequences in the sample specify the same CDR3. The chain couples TRBV30 to TRBJ1-1, with TRBD1 identical over 7 bases. CDR1 is GTSNPN and CDR2 is SVGIG in the germline V gene (reference sequence). The CDR3 extends over 14 amino acids. J was trimmed by 5 bases and V by 2 bases; bases with no gene match: 8. CDR3 region: CAWSSAGGGTEAFF. The CDR3 coding sequence is TGTGCCTGGAGTTCAGCAGGGGGAGGTACTGAAGCTTTCTTT. The entire variable domain, with the rest obtained from reference TRBV30 and TRBJ1-1, is as follows: SQTIHQWPATLVQPVGSPLSLECTVEGTSNPNLYWYRQAAGRGLQLLFYSVGIGQISSEVPQNLSASRPQDRQFILSSKKLLLSDSGFYLCAWSSAGGGTEAFFGQGTRLTVV.

In this sample, this clone turned up a few times. This chain uses TRBV4-1 with TRBJ2-3; the match to TRBD2 covers 15 bases. With V trimmed by 0 bases and J by 0 bases, 7 bases remained unmatched. This CDR3 has 20 amino acids. Germline V CDR1 and CDR2: MGHRA, YSYEKL. The CDR3 spells CASSQEGRTSGRASTDTQYF. CDR3 nucleotide sequence: TGCGCCAGCAGCCAAGAGGGGCGGACTAGCGGGAGGGCTAGCACAGATACGCAGTATTTT.

The chain is built from TRBV6-5 and TRBJ1-2, with D tentatively TRBD1 (6 bases). The CDR3 loop spans 14 amino acids. V was clipped by 5 bases and J by 2 bases, with 12 bases between them. Per germline, CDR1 MNHEY and CDR2 SVGAGI. Here the CDR3 DNA reads TGTGCCAGCAGTACCGGGACAACAAACTATGGCTACACCTTC. The encoded protein is CASSTGTTNYGYTF.

The V call is TRBV7-9, the J call TRBJ1-1, with a tentative D call TRBD1 (6 bases). The germline gives CDR1 SEHNR, CDR2 FQNEAQ (reference sequence). This CDR3 contains 13 residues. Trimming stripped 6 bases from V and 6 bases from J, with 14 bases between. CDR3 DNA sequence: TGTGCCAGCAGTCTCCAGGGGATTGCTGAAGCTTTCTTT. Amino acid sequence: CASSLQGIAEAFF.

The chain uses TRBV5-4 and TRBJ2-1; TRBD1 matches 7 bases. The length of the CDR3 is 13 residues. CDR1 and CDR2 (germline): SGHNT, YYREEE (reference sequence). J was trimmed by 7 bases and V by 0 bases; bases with no gene match: 1. The CDR3 coding sequence is TGTGCCAGCAGCTTGGACAGGGGTAATGAGCAGTTCTTC. This sequence encodes CASSLDRGNEQFF.

This clone showed up just a few times. The same CDR3 arises from other DNA sequences in this sample as well. This chain connects TRBV28 to TRBJ2-2, with D unclear. CDR3 length: 12 residues. Germline CDR1 MDHEN, CDR2 SYDVKM. With 3 bases removed from V and 4 bases from J, the gap between germline ends came to 3 bases. The CDR3 sequence: CASSLLTGELFF. For the CDR3, the DNA is TGTGCCAGCAGTTTGCTCACCGGGGAGCTGTTTTTT.

The CDR3, as DNA: TGTGCCAGCAGTGATTGGGGTGAGCAGTTCTTC. It specifies CASSDWGEQFF. The chain is built from TRBV6-1 and TRBJ2-1; no clear D. The CDR3 loop spans 11 amino acids. V was cut by 3 bases and J by 9 bases, with 6 bases left in between. Germline V gene sequence: CDR1 MNHNS, CDR2 SASEGT.

This clone appeared a single time. This chain joins TRBV6-1 and TRBJ1-2; no firm D call. Germline CDR1 and CDR2: MNHNS and SASEGT. V dropped 8 bases and J dropped 5 bases, with 21 bases sitting between them. CDR3 length: 15 amino acids. For the CDR3, the DNA is TGTGCCAGCTCTATTCAAGGTTTCGGTACATATGGCTACACCTTC. Protein product: CASSIQGFGTYGYTF.

This clone was counted a few times. The chain has TRBV18 and TRBJ2-7; 7 bases are a match to TRBD1. Germline V gene sequence: CDR1 KGHSH, CDR2 LQKENI. This CDR3 comprises 15 residues. The junction had 14 bases not matched to a gene; V was cut back by 6 bases and J by 6 bases. The DNA of the CDR3 is TGTGCCAGCTCGCCCGACGGAACAGGGGCCGTCGAGCAGTACTTC. Its translation: CASSPDGTGAVEQYF.

Regarding this clone: A read error likely explains this, since a far larger clone differs by one base. Other DNA variants within this sample encode the same CDR3. This rearrangement joins TRBV9 to TRBJ2-1; D gene uncertain. Germline assignment: CDR1 SGDLS and CDR2 YYNGEE. The CDR3 runs 12 residues. V was shortened by 0 bases and J by 5 bases, with 3 bases between the two germline ends. In nucleotides, the CDR3 is TGTGCCAGCAGCGTAGGTCACAATGAGCAGTTCTTC. Protein sequence: CASSVGHNEQFF.